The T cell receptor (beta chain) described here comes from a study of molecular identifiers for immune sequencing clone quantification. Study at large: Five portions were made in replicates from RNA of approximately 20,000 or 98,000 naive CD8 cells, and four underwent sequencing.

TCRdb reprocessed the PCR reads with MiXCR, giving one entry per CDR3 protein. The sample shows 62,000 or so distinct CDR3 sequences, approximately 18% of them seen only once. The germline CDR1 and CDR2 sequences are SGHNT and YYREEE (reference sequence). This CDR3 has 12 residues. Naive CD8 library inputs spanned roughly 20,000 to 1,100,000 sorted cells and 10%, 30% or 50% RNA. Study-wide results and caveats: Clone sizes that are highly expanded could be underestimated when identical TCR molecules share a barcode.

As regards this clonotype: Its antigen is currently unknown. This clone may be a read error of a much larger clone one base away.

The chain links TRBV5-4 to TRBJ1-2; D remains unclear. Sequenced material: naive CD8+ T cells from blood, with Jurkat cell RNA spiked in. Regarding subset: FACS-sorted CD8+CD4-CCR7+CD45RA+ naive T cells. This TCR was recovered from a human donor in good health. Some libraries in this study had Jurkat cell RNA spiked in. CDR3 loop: CASSSPYNGYAF. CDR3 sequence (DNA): TGTGCCAGCAGCTCGCCCTATAATGGCTACGCCTTC. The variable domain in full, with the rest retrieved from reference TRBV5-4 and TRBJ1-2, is ETGVTQSPTHLIKTRGQQVTLRCSSQSGHNTVSWYQQALGQGPQFIFQYYREEENGRGNFPPRFSGLQFPNYSSELNVNALELDDSALYLCASSSPYNGYAFGSGTRLTVV.